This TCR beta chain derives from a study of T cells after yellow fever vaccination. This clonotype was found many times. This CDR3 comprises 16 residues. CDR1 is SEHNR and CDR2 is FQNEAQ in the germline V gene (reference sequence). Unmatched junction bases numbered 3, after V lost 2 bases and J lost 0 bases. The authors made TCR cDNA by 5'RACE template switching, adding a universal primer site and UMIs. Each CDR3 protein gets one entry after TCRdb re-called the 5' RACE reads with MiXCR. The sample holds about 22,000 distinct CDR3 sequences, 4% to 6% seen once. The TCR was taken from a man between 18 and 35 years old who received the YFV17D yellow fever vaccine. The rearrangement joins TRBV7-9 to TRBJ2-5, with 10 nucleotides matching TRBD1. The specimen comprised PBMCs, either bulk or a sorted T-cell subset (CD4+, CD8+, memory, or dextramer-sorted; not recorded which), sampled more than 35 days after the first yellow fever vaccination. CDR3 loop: CASSLFGQGDQETQYF. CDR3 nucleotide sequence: TGTGCCAGCAGCTTATTTGGACAGGGGGACCAAGAGACCCAGTACTTC.